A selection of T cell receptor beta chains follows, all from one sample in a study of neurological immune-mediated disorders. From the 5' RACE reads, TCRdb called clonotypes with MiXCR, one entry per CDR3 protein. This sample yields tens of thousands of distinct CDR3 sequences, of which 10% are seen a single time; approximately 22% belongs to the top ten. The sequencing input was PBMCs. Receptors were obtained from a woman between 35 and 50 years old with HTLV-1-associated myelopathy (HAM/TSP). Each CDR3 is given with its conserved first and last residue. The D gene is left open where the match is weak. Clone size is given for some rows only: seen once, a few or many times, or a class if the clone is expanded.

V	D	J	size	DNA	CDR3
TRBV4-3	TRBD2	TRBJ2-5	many	TGCGCCAGCAGCCAAGATTTAACTAGCGGGGGGGCCCTTGCCGGGACCCAGTACTTC	CASSQDLTSGGALAGTQYF
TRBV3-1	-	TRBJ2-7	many	TGTGCCAGCAGCCAGGCAGGCATCCGGGGCTACGAGCAGTACTTC	CASSQAGIRGYEQYF
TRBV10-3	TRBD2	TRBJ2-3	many	TGTGCCATCAGTGAACCCGGACTAGCGGGCACAGATACGCAGTATTTT	CAISEPGLAGTDTQYF
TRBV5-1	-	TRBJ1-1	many	TGCGCCAGCAGCTTGGGTGCAGGGAACACTGAAGCTTTCTTT	CASSLGAGNTEAFF
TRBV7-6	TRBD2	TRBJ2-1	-	TGTGCCAGCAGCGGATACGACGGGGGGGCAAATGAGCTGTTCTTC	CASSGYDGGANELFF
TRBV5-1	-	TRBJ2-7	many	TGCGCCAGCAGCACGGACCCAGCCGCCACCTACGAGCAGTACTTC	CASSTDPAATYEQYF
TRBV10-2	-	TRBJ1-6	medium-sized	TGCGCCAGTAGTCAGACTTCTTCACCCCTCCACTTT	CASSQTSSPLHF
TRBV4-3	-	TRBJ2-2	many	TGCGCCAGCAGCCAACAAGAGGGGGGGGGGAACACCGGGGAGCTGTTTTTT	CASSQQEGGGNTGELFF
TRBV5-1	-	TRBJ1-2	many	TGCGCCAGCAGCTTGGCAGGGCCCGCTAACTATGGCTACACCTTC	CASSLAGPANYGYTF
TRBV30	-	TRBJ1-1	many	TGTGCCTGGAGTGAGCAGGGAAACACTGAAGCTTTCTTT	CAWSEQGNTEAFF
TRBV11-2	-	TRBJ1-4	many	TGTGCCAGCAGCTCGGACTCGGCAACTAATGAAAAACTGTTTTTT	CASSSDSATNEKLFF
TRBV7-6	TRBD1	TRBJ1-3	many	TGTGCCAGCAGCTTAGATGTAAGGGGGACAGGGGCTGGTTCTGGAAACACCATATATTTT	CASSLDVRGTGAGSGNTIYF
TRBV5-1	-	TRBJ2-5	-	TGCGCCAGCAGCTTGGTGACGACACGGAGGACTCGAGAGACCCAGTACTTC	CASSLVTTRRTRETQYF
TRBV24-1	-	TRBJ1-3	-	TGTACCACCAGTGACCCCCGGGCCTCTGAAAACACCATATATTTT	CTTSDPRASENTIYF
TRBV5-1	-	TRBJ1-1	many	TGCGCCAGCAGCCCAGCGACGACAGGCCTGAACACTGAAGCTTTCTTT	CASSPATTGLNTEAFF
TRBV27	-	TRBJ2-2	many	TGTGCCAGCAGCCCTCGGGGGGCTATCCCGAACACCGGGGAGCTGTTTTTT	CASSPRGAIPNTGELFF
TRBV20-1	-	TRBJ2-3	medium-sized	TGCAGTGCTCTCGCCTGGTATAGTAGGGGCACAGATACGCAGTATTTT	CSALAWYSRGTDTQYF
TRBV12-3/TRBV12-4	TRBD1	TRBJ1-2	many	TGTGCCAGCAGTTTTGGACAGGGAAATGGCTACACCTTC	CASSFGQGNGYTF
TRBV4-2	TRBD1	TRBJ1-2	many	TGTGCCAGCAGCCACCGGACAGGGGGCCATGGCTACACCTTC	CASSHRTGGHGYTF
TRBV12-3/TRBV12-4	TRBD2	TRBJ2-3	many	TGTGCCAGCAGTATTCCCTCCCTAGCGGCCACAGATACGCAGTATTTT	CASSIPSLAATDTQYF
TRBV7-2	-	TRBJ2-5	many	TGTGCCAGCAGCTTACTAGCGTCAAACGCAGGGGCCCAGTACTTC	CASSLLASNAGAQYF
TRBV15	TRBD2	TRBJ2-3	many	TGTGCCACCAGCAGAGATAGGTTGCGGGGGAGCACAGATACGCAGTATTTT	CATSRDRLRGSTDTQYF
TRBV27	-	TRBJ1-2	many	TGTGCCAGCAGTTTAATGGCGGGGGGGATGTATGGCTACACCTTC	CASSLMAGGMYGYTF
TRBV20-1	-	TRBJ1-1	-	TGCAGTGCTAGAGTCGGATTAGGGAACACTGAAGCTTTCTTT	CSARVGLGNTEAFF
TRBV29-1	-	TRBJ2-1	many	TGCAGCGTTTACAGGGAAGCCTTTGAGCAGTTCTTC	CSVYREAFEQFF